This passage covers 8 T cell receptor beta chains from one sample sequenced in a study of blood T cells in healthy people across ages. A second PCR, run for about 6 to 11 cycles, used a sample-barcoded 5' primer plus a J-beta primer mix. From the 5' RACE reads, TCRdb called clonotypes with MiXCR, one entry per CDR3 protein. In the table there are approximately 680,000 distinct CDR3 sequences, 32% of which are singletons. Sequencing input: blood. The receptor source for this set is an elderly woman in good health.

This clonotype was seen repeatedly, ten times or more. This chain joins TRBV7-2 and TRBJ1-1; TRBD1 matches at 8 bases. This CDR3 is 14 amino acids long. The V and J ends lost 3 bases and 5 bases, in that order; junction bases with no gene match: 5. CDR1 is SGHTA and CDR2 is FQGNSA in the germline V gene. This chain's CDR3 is CASSLTGARTEAFF. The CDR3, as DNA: TGTGCCAGCAGCTTGACAGGGGCAAGGACTGAAGCTTTCTTT.

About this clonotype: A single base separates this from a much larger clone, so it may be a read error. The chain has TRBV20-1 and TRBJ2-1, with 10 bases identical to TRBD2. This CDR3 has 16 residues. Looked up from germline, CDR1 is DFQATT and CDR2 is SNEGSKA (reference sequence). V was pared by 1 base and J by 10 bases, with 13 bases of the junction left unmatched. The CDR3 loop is CSARGGSGRAAWEQFF. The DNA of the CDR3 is TGCAGTGCTAGAGGGGGGAGCGGGAGGGCTGCTTGGGAGCAGTTCTTC.

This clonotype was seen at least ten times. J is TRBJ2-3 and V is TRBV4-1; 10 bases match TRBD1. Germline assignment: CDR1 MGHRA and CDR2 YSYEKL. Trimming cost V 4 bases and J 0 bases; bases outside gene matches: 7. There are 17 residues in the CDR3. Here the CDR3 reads CASSPGQGHSSTDTQYF. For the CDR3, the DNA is TGCGCCAGCAGCCCGGGACAGGGGCATTCTAGCACAGATACGCAGTATTTT.

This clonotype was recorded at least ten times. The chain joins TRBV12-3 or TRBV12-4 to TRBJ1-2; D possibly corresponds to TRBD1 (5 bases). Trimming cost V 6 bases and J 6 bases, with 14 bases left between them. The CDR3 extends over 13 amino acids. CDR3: CASSFDRNNGYTF. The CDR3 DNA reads TGTGCCAGCAGCTTTGACAGAAACAATGGCTACACCTTC.

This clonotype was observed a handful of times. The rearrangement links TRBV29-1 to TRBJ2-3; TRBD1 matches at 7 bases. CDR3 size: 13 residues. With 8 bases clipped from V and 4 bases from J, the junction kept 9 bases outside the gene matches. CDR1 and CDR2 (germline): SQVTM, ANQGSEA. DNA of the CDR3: TGCAGCTCGTCAACAGGGGCGGCAGATACGCAGTATTTT. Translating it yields CSSSTGAADTQYF.

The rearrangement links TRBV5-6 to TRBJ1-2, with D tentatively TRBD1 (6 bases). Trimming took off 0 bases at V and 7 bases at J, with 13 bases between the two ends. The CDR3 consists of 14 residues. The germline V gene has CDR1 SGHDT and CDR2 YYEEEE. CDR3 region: CASSLAQGRSGYTF. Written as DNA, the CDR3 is TGTGCCAGCAGCTTGGCACAGGGTCGTTCTGGCTACACCTTC.

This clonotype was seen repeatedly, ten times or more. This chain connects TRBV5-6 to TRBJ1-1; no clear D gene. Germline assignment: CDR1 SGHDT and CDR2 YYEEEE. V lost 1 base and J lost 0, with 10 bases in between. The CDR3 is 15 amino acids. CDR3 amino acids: CASSLSPVLNTEAFF. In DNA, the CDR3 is TGTGCCAGCAGCTTGTCTCCCGTACTGAACACTGAAGCTTTCTTT.

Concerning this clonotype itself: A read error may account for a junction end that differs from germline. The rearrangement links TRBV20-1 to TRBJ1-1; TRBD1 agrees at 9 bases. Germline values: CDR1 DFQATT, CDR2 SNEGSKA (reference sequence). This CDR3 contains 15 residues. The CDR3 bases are TGCAGTACTAGGGAAGGGACAGGGAGGAACACTGAAGCTTTCTTT. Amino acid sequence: CSTREGTGRNTEAFF.